One sample yielded the 23 T cell receptor beta chains listed below, sequenced in a study of blood T cells in healthy people across ages. Together with a sample-barcoded 5' primer, a J-beta primer mix was included in a second PCR lasting about 6 to 12 cycles. In TCRdb, the 5' RACE reads were re-called with MiXCR into one record per CDR3 protein. The sample yields about 1.6 million distinct CDR3 sequences, 34% seen once. The sample was blood. These receptors came from a woman aged 30 to 39 in good health.

In its sample, this clonotype was seen a few times. The DNA for the CDR3 is TGCAGTGCTATGGACAGGGACTTCTACGAGCAGTACTTC. It is translated as CSAMDRDFYEQYF. The chain combines TRBV20-1 with TRBJ2-7, with TRBD1 identical over 8 bases. From germline, CDR1 is DFQATT and CDR2 SNEGSKA (reference sequence). This CDR3 contains 13 residues. The trim removed 4 bases at V and 3 bases at J, leaving 5 bases unmatched.

This chain uses TRBV21-1 with TRBJ2-7. TRBV21-1 is a listed pseudogene. CDR3 size: 15 residues. The CDR3 loop reads CASTGFKKVSYEQYF. The CDR3, as DNA: TGTGCCAGCACCGGTTTTAAAAAGGTCTCCTACGAGCAGTACTTC.

This chain joins TRBV5-4 and TRBJ2-3; either TRBD1 or TRBD2 may supply D (5 bases each). The V gene lost 5 bases and the J gene lost 5 bases, with 21 bases spanning the gap. The CDR3 runs 16 residues. Germline CDR1 reads SGHNT; CDR2 reads YYREEE (reference sequence). The CDR3 region has the DNA TGTGCCAGCAGTGTGCCGGGACCAGCGTCGGAAGATACGCAGTATTTT. This translates into CASSVPGPASEDTQYF.

This clonotype was counted at least ten times. This chain connects TRBV4-2 to TRBJ2-3; D call uncertain. Germline V gene lookup returns CDR1 LGHNA and CDR2 YNFKEQ. V lost 3 bases and J lost 8, with 9 bases in between. This CDR3 region has 12 residues. The CDR3 DNA reads TGTGCCAGCAGCCAGTCCTTCGTTACGCAGTATTTT. As protein: CASSQSFVTQYF.

The chain combines TRBV20-1 with TRBJ2-1; 7 nucleotides agree with TRBD2. Germline CDR1 is DFQATT and CDR2 is SNEGSKA (reference sequence). The CDR3 has 14 residues. V lost 6 bases to trimming and J lost 9 bases; unmatched junction nucleotides: 14. CDR3 coding DNA: TGCAGTGCCTGGGGCCTAGCGCCGGGGGGTGAGCAGTTCTTC. Translated, it gives CSAWGLAPGGEQFF.

CDR3 bases: TGCGCCAGCAGCCACGAAGGGAGGGGAGGAGCCGAGCAGTACTTC. Translating it yields CASSHEGRGGAEQYF. The chain employs TRBV4-1 and TRBJ2-7; 7 bases match TRBD2. V shed 3 bases and J 6 bases; nucleotides not matched to a gene: 11. The V gene's germline CDR1 is MGHRA and CDR2 YSYEKL. This CDR3 has 15 residues.

Details on this clonotype: This may be a read error, as it is one base from a much larger clone. This chain joins TRBV4-1 and TRBJ2-7; no clear D gene. CDR1 is MGHRA and CDR2 is YSYEKL in the germline V gene. The CDR3 contains 14 residues. The CDR3 sequence: CASNQDPLPYEQYF. In nucleotides, the CDR3 is TGCGCCAGCAACCAAGATCCTTTGCCCTACGAGCAGTACTTC.

V usage is TRBV9 and J usage is TRBJ2-1, with TRBD2 as a possible D gene (6 bases). The CDR3 sequence is 16 residues long. In germline, CDR1 is SGDLS, CDR2 YYNGEE. The V gene lost 4 bases and the J gene lost 7 bases, with 21 bases spanning the gap. The CDR3 loop is CASSHWGDPNGNEQFF. CDR3 coding DNA: TGTGCCAGCAGCCATTGGGGGGACCCGAACGGGAATGAGCAGTTCTTC.

The CDR3 region is CASSVLGTSDTDTQYF. In DNA, the CDR3 is TGTGCCAGCAGCGTGCTCGGGACTAGCGATACAGATACGCAGTATTTT. V and J are TRBV9 and TRBJ2-3, with 10 nucleotides matching TRBD2. The germline V gene has CDR1 SGDLS and CDR2 YYNGEE. CDR3 length: 16 residues. V was pared by 2 bases and J by 3 bases, with 6 bases of the junction left unmatched.

V and J are TRBV3-1 and TRBJ1-5, with a weak D call TRBD1 (5 bases). Per germline, CDR1 LGHDT and CDR2 YNNKEL (reference sequence). Trimming removed 4 bases at V and 1 base at J, with 11 bases between. CDR3 length equals 15 residues. Here the CDR3 DNA reads TGTGCCAGCAGCCGCCGGAGGGACAGCAATCAGCCCCAGCATTTT. This translates into CASSRRRDSNQPQHF. Filled out from reference TRBV3-1 and TRBJ1-5, the complete variable domain reads DTAVSQTPKYLVTQMGNDKSIKCEQNLGHDTMYWYKQDSKKFLKIMFSYNNKELIINETVPNRFSPKSPDKAHLNLHINSLELGDSAVYFCASSRRRDSNQPQHFGDGTRLSIL.

The chain combines TRBV19 with TRBJ2-2; D not certain. CDR3 length: 12 amino acids. V lost 6 bases and J lost 4, with 6 bases in between. CDR1 is LNHDA, CDR2 SQIVND, per germline (reference sequence). The CDR3 sequence: CASRGFTGELFF. CDR3 nucleotide sequence: TGTGCCAGTAGGGGTTTCACCGGGGAGCTGTTTTTT.

V and J are TRBV2 and TRBJ2-3; maybe TRBD2 (5 bases). The germline CDR1 and CDR2 sequences are SNHLY and FYNNEI. The V end was cut by 1 base, the J end by 3 bases, with 11 bases between. The CDR3 consists of 15 residues. The CDR3 DNA is TGTGCCAGCAGTGAAGTACCACCGGGGACAGATACGCAGTATTTT. Its translation is CASSEVPPGTDTQYF.

The table lists this clonotype with a few counts. This chain connects TRBV10-3 to TRBJ2-1, with 9 nucleotides matching TRBD1. This CDR3 spans 15 amino acids. Germline loops: CDR1 ENHRY, CDR2 SYGVKD. V lost 2 bases to trimming and J lost 7 bases; unmatched junction nucleotides: 6. CDR3 loop: CAISEGTGLRNEQFF. The CDR3 DNA is TGTGCCATCAGTGAGGGGACAGGGCTTAGGAATGAGCAGTTCTTC.

This clonotype was detected a few times. This chain links TRBV7-8 with TRBJ2-5; 8 bases match TRBD2. Germline-derived CDR1 and CDR2 are SGHVS and FQNEAQ. The CDR3 contains 15 residues. The V and J ends lost 0 bases and 4 bases, in that order; junction bases with no gene match: 4. In nucleotides, the CDR3 is TGTGCCAGCAGCTTAGCGGCGGGGGGTCGAGAGACCCAGTACTTC. It encodes CASSLAAGGRETQYF.

V is TRBV20-1 and J is TRBJ1-2; 7 nucleotides align to TRBD1. V lost 4 bases and J lost 13; bases outside the gene matches: 33. The V gene's germline CDR1 is DFQATT and CDR2 SNEGSKA (reference sequence). The CDR3 is 19 residues long. The CDR3 DNA reads as TGCAGTGCTATGACTCAAGTTGGGACAGCCCACTCCGCTTCTCCCCGGGTCACCTTC. Protein: CSAMTQVGTAHSASPRVTF.

The V call is TRBV6-5, the J call TRBJ2-7, with a weak D call TRBD2 (6 bases). The ends were cut back, 0 bases at V and 2 bases at J, with 11 bases in the middle. This CDR3 is built from 15 residues. Germline assignment: CDR1 MNHEY and CDR2 SVGAGI. DNA of the CDR3: TGTGCCAGCAGTTACTCGGCGGCTAGCGCCTACGAGCAGTACTTC. This gives the protein CASSYSAASAYEQYF.

The J gene is TRBJ1-5, the V gene TRBV20-1; 7 positions match TRBD1. The CDR3 covers 14 residues. Trimming removed 5 bases from V and 3 bases from J; junction bases left unmatched: 7. CDR1 is DFQATT, CDR2 SNEGSKA, per germline (reference sequence). This CDR3 is CSASRQGNNQPQHF. The CDR3 DNA follows: TGCAGTGCTTCGCGACAGGGCAACAATCAGCCCCAGCATTTT.

The gene calls are TRBV20-1 and TRBJ2-5; a possible D gene is TRBD2 (6 bases). Per the germline V gene, CDR1 is DFQATT and CDR2 is SNEGSKA (reference sequence). V shed 5 bases and J shed 3 bases, with 19 bases lying between them. The CDR3 has 15 residues. The CDR3 DNA sequence: TGCAGTGCTGGGAAACTGCACCGGGGGAAAGAGACCCAGTACTTC. Residues: CSAGKLHRGKETQYF.

Regarding this clonotype: Lacking the conserved final phenylalanine or tryptophan, this CDR3 likely reflects a read error. V usage is TRBV2 and J usage is TRBJ1-1; no reliable D call. V gave up 1 base and J gave up 1 base, with 10 bases separating them. Germline V gene lookup returns CDR1 SNHLY and CDR2 FYNNEI. The CDR3 loop spans 15 amino acids. As DNA, the CDR3 is TGTGCCAGCAGTGAAGTTAGGGCGGGGAACACTGAAGCTTTCTGT. Protein product: CASSEVRAGNTEAFC.

The chain has TRBV10-3 and TRBJ2-7, with 7 bases aligning to TRBD2. The CDR3 length is 14 residues. The V gene end was trimmed by 10 bases and the J gene end by 5 bases; junction bases not matched to a gene: 14. The germline V gene encodes CDR1 ENHRY and CDR2 SYGVKD. DNA for the CDR3: TGTGCCACAGATGACAGCACCGGGAGGAACGAGCAGTACTTC. The encoded protein is CATDDSTGRNEQYF.

This clonotype was seen only a few times. One end of the junction is discordant with germline, which a read error may explain. This chain links TRBV18 with TRBJ2-7; 7 bases are a match to TRBD1. The CDR3 is 12 amino acids. Germline CDR1 KGHSH, CDR2 LQKENI. In nucleotides, the CDR3 is TGTGCCGGCTCGACAGGGTCGTACGAGCAGTACTTC. This encodes CAGSTGSYEQYF.

This chain links TRBV28 with TRBJ2-2; a possible D gene is TRBD1 (5 bases). This CDR3 has 15 amino acids. V was trimmed by 11 bases and J by 6 bases, leaving 22 bases between them. From germline, CDR1 is MDHEN and CDR2 SYDVKM. CDR3 residues: CAASPLRGWAGELFF. In DNA, the CDR3 is TGTGCCGCGTCACCCTTAAGGGGTTGGGCCGGGGAGCTGTTTTTT.

This clonotype turned up a few times. This sequence joins TRBV19 and TRBJ1-1, with 9 bases aligning to TRBD1. The V and J ends lost 4 bases and 3 bases, in that order; junction bases with no gene match: 3. Per germline, CDR1 LNHDA and CDR2 SQIVND (reference sequence). CDR3 size: 14 residues. The CDR3 region is CASSKQGAHTEAFF. The CDR3 nucleotides are TGTGCCAGTAGTAAACAGGGGGCGCACACTGAAGCTTTCTTT. Using reference TRBV19 and TRBJ1-1 for the parts outside the CDR3, the full variable domain is DGGITQSPKYLFRKEGQNVTLSCEQNLNHDAMYWYRQDPGQGLRLIYYSQIVNDFQKGDIAEGYSVSREKKESFPLTVTSAQKNPTAFYLCASSKQGAHTEAFFGQGTRLTVV.